This T cell receptor beta chain was identified in a study of T cells in Graves' hyperthyroidism and ophthalmopathy. Amplification targeted TCR beta CDR3 regions from RNA transcripts. When the TCR CDR3 underwent first-round RT-PCR, the HTBI primer set was used. TCRdb re-derived calls from the multiplex PCR reads in MiXCR, one entry per CDR3 protein. This sample has more than 600,000 distinct CDR3 sequences, with 16% found just once. As regards this clonotype: Antigen specificity is unknown. An end of the junction differs from the germline gene, which may be a read error.

General study results and limits: Most thyroid clonotypes with frequency above 0.001 were detected in blood. Before onset, by a median of approximately 5.9 months, the model predicted ophthalmopathy.

Cells are PBMCs isolated from about 10 ml of fresh blood. Germline values: CDR1 KGHDR, CDR2 SFDVKD. This CDR3 contains 18 residues. Sequencing was carried out using blood. This chain connects TRBV24-1 to TRBJ2-3; TRBD2 matches at 14 bases. This clonotype was sampled from a man aged 18 to 35 with Graves' hyperthyroidism. CDR3 loop: CAASDPGTSGRPTDTQYF. In DNA form, the CDR3 reads TGTGCCGCCAGTGATCCTGGGACTAGCGGGAGACCAACAGATACGCAGTATTTT.